The next 27 T cell receptor beta chains were all read from a single sample in a study of cytomegalovirus exposure and HLA in healthy donors. With 60 Vbeta and 13 Jbeta primers, the PCR was carried out. The table came from immunoSEQ multiplex PCR; TCRdb's copy has only in-frame clones and leaves some out. The table has roughly 120,000 clones, about 80% seen once. The sequenced material came from PBMCs. These TCRs come from a woman in her sixties or seventies in good health and CMV-seropositive.

This clone was seen more than once but under ten times. The chain is built from TRBV27 and TRBJ2-7; D is perhaps TRBD1 (5 bases). In germline, CDR1 is MNHEY, CDR2 SMNVEV (reference sequence). The CDR3 length is 14 residues. The ends were cut back, 3 bases at V and 3 bases at J, with 12 bases in the middle. DNA for the CDR3: TGTGCCAGCAGTTTTGAGGCGCAGGGCTACGAGCAGTACTTC. Residues: CASSFEAQGYEQYF.

The chain combines TRBV7-3 with TRBJ1-3; D is uncertain. CDR3 length equals 13 residues. The ends were cut back, 5 bases at V and 3 bases at J, with 8 bases in the middle. Germline V gene data show CDR1 as SGHTA and CDR2 as FQGTGA. The DNA for the CDR3 is TGTGCCAGCAGCAGAGACAATGGAAACACCATATATTTT. Translation gives CASSRDNGNTIYF.

The genes are TRBV7-9 and TRBJ1-2; 11 bases fit TRBD1. This CDR3 comprises 16 residues. Unmatched junction bases numbered 13, after V lost 5 bases and J lost 8 bases. Germline loops: CDR1 SEHNR, CDR2 FQNEAQ (reference sequence). The CDR3 DNA reads TGTGCCAGCAGCACACCGGGTGACAGGACAGGGGGCGGCTACACCTTC. Protein: CASSTPGDRTGGGYTF. The complete variable domain, with remaining parts taken from reference TRBV7-9 and TRBJ1-2, reads DTGVSQNPRHKITKRGQNVTFRCDPISEHNRLYWYRQTLGQGPEFLTYFQNEAQLEKSRLLSDRFSAERPKGSFSTLEIQRTEQGDSAMYLCASSTPGDRTGGGYTFGSGTRLTVV.

V usage is TRBV4-1 and J usage is TRBJ1-3; D gene uncertain. Germline V CDR1 and CDR2: MGHRA, YSYEKL. The CDR3 loop spans 13 amino acids. Trimming stripped 4 bases from V and 0 bases from J, with 4 bases between. The CDR3 is CASSLRSGNTIYF. DNA for the CDR3: TGCGCCAGCAGCCTCCGCTCTGGAAACACCATATATTTT.

The chain carries TRBV7-8 and TRBJ2-7, with 8 bases that match TRBD1. Losses at the gene ends were 1 base for V and 3 bases for J; bases not matched to a gene: 5. CDR1 is SGHVS and CDR2 is FQNEAQ in the germline V gene. This CDR3 has 15 residues. This CDR3 reads CASSLVPGGNYEQYF. The CDR3 DNA follows: TGTGCCAGCAGCTTAGTGCCAGGGGGCAACTACGAGCAGTACTTC.

The rearrangement uses TRBV14 and TRBJ2-7, with a possible D match to TRBD1 (5 bases). Between the trimmed V and J ends, which lost 3 bases and 2 bases, there was a span of 23 bases. The germline V gene encodes CDR1 SGHDN and CDR2 FVKESK. The CDR3 is 18 residues long. The CDR3 is CASSHVPLFDSDTYEQYF. The DNA for the CDR3 is TGTGCCAGCAGCCATGTTCCTCTGTTCGACTCGGACACCTACGAGCAGTACTTC. Variable domain in full (rest from reference TRBV14 and TRBJ2-7): EAGVTQFPSHSVIEKGQTVTLRCDPISGHDNLYWYRRVMGKEIKFLLHFVKESKQDESGMPNNRFLAERTGGTYSTLKVQPAELEDSGVYFCASSHVPLFDSDTYEQYFGPGTRLTVT.

The chain links TRBV7-9 to TRBJ2-1; D is perhaps TRBD1 (6 bases). CDR1 and CDR2 (germline): SEHNR, FQNEAQ (reference sequence). The CDR3 has 13 amino acids. Trimming left V 5 bases short and J 10 bases short, with 15 bases between. CDR3 residues: CASSPLGAREQFF. CDR3 nucleotide sequence: TGTGCCAGCAGCCCTCTGGGGGCGCGCGAGCAGTTCTTC.

V usage is TRBV4-2 and J usage is TRBJ2-3, with TRBD2 matching over 8 bases. This CDR3 region has 16 residues. With 0 bases clipped from V and 10 bases from J, the junction kept 12 bases outside the gene matches. Germline CDR1 and CDR2: LGHNA and YNFKEQ. The CDR3 loop reads CASSQDWAGGPNAQYF. DNA for the CDR3: TGTGCCAGCAGCCAAGATTGGGCGGGAGGCCCAAACGCGCAGTATTTT.

V gene TRBV11-2 combines with J gene TRBJ2-5, with 8 bases lining up with TRBD2. This CDR3 region has 15 residues. V was clipped by 1 base and J by 5 bases; unmatched bases: 6. Per germline, CDR1 SGHAT and CDR2 FQNNGV. CDR3 in amino acids: CASSLALPGGETQYF. The CDR3 nucleotides are TGTGCCAGCAGCTTAGCCCTACCGGGAGGGGAGACCCAGTACTTC.

V gene TRBV6-5 combines with J gene TRBJ1-6, with D unresolved. Germline V CDR1 and CDR2: MNHEY, SVGAGI. This CDR3 contains 12 residues. V was clipped by 8 bases and J by 3 bases, with 5 bases between them. The CDR3 bases are TGTGCCAGCGGGAGCTATAATTCACCCCTCCACTTT. Amino acids: CASGSYNSPLHF.

The gene calls are TRBV7-2 and TRBJ2-3; perhaps TRBD1 as D (6 bases). Germline V lookup: CDR1 SGHTA, CDR2 FQGNSA. The V and J ends lost 6 bases and 2 bases respectively, with 12 bases between them. This CDR3 contains 14 residues. CDR3 DNA: TGTGCCAGCAGGATACAGGGCACCACAGATACGCAGTATTTT. This sequence encodes CASRIQGTTDTQYF. The full variable domain, completed using reference TRBV7-2 and TRBJ2-3, is GAGVSQSPSNKVTEKGKDVELRCDPISGHTALYWYRQSLGQGLEFLIYFQGNSAPDKSGLPSDRFSAERTGGSVSTLTIQRTQQEDSAVYLCASRIQGTTDTQYFGPGTRLTVL.

The V gene is TRBV19, the J gene TRBJ1-1; D is possibly TRBD1 (5 bases). The CDR3 is 14 amino acids. The V and J ends lost 9 bases and 6 bases respectively, with 20 bases between them. The germline CDR1 and CDR2 sequences are LNHDA and SQIVND (reference sequence). The CDR3 bases are TGTGCCAGCCAGGCTTTTGGGACTGGGCCTGAAGCTTTCTTT. This translates into CASQAFGTGPEAFF.

In DNA form, the CDR3 reads TGTGCCAGTAGAGATCACGATATGGGAGCGGGAGATGGGTACGAGCAGTACTTC. Protein sequence: CASRDHDMGAGDGYEQYF. The chain employs TRBV19 and TRBJ2-7, with 8 bases lining up with TRBD2. Germline loops: CDR1 LNHDA, CDR2 SQIVND (reference sequence). The V segment lost 6 bases and the J segment 4 bases; nucleotides outside the gene matches: 20. This CDR3 spans 18 amino acids. The variable domain in full, with the rest retrieved from reference TRBV19 and TRBJ2-7, is DGGITQSPKYLFRKEGQNVTLSCEQNLNHDAMYWYRQDPGQGLRLIYYSQIVNDFQKGDIAEGYSVSREKKESFPLTVTSAQKNPTAFYLCASRDHDMGAGDGYEQYFGPGTRLTVT.

The chain joins TRBV7-3 to TRBJ2-3, with TRBD2 matching 7 bases. The CDR3 sequence is 15 residues long. From germline, CDR1 is SGHTA and CDR2 FQGTGA. Germline trimming cut 5 bases from V and 0 bases from J; bases unmatched to any gene: 5. The CDR3, as DNA: TGTGCCAGCAGCCCCGGTAGCGGGAGCACAGATACGCAGTATTTT. Amino acids: CASSPGSGSTDTQYF.

This clone occurred a few times. The chain employs TRBV7-9 and TRBJ1-4; 9 positions agree with TRBD1. The germline gives CDR1 SEHNR, CDR2 FQNEAQ (reference sequence). J gave up 5 bases and V 4 bases, and 2 bases lay outside the gene matches. The CDR3 is 14 residues long. This chain's CDR3 is CASSSGTGNEKLFF. DNA for the CDR3: TGTGCCAGCAGCTCGGGGACAGGGAATGAAAAACTGTTTTTT. The whole variable domain, remainder taken from reference TRBV7-9 and TRBJ1-4, is DTGVSQNPRHKITKRGQNVTFRCDPISEHNRLYWYRQTLGQGPEFLTYFQNEAQLEKSRLLSDRFSAERPKGSFSTLEIQRTEQGDSAMYLCASSSGTGNEKLFFGSGTQLSVL.

This clone was picked up one time. V and J are TRBV7-3 and TRBJ2-2, with 12 positions matching TRBD2. CDR1 and CDR2 from the germline V gene are SGHTA and FQGTGA. This CDR3 has 16 amino acids. The junction had 2 bases not matched to a gene; V was cut back by 4 bases and J by 2 bases. CDR3 coding DNA: TGTGCCAGCAGCTCAGGACTAGCGGGAAACACCGGGGAGCTGTTTTTT. Its protein product is CASSSGLAGNTGELFF.

The CDR3 nucleotides are TGTGCCAGCAGCTTAGCGAGGCTAGCAGCCGGTGAGCAGTTCTTC. It translates to CASSLARLAAGEQFF. The chain combines TRBV7-9 with TRBJ2-1, with D maybe TRBD2 (5 bases). The germline gives CDR1 SEHNR, CDR2 FQNEAQ (reference sequence). This CDR3 region has 15 residues. V was trimmed by 0 bases and J by 9 bases, leaving 15 bases between them.

This rearrangement joins TRBV5-4 to TRBJ2-5, with 9 positions matching TRBD2. With V trimmed by 3 bases and J by 4 bases, 10 bases remained unmatched. The V gene's germline CDR1 is SGHNT and CDR2 YYREEE (reference sequence). The CDR3 length is 16 residues. The chain's CDR3 is CASSSNSGSGGETQYF. CDR3 nucleotides: TGTGCCAGCAGCTCTAATAGCGGGAGTGGGGGAGAGACCCAGTACTTC.

This sequence joins TRBV10-3 and TRBJ2-7; a possible D gene is TRBD2 (5 bases). The CDR3 totals 14 residues. Trimming removed 4 bases from V and 2 bases from J, with 12 bases in between. The germline V gene encodes CDR1 ENHRY and CDR2 SYGVKD. The CDR3 region is CAISGWEQPYEQYF. For the CDR3, the DNA is TGTGCCATCAGTGGGTGGGAGCAACCCTACGAGCAGTACTTC.

The chain links TRBV7-2 to TRBJ2-1; TRBD2 matches at 14 bases. Germline-derived CDR1 and CDR2 are SGHTA and FQGNSA. Unmatched junction bases numbered 9, after V lost 2 bases and J lost 12 bases. The CDR3 runs 16 residues. The CDR3 bases are TGTGCCAGCAGCTTACTATCGGGACTAGCGGGAGTCGGGCAGTTCTTC. Its translation is CASSLLSGLAGVGQFF.

In the case of this clone: The same CDR3 is also encoded by other DNA sequences in this sample. Written as DNA, the CDR3 is TGCAGCGGAGGGCACCCCTACAATGAGCAGTTCTTC. It is translated as CSGGHPYNEQFF. The genes are TRBV29-1 and TRBJ2-1, with TRBD2 as a possible D gene (5 bases). Trimming cost V 7 bases and J 2 bases, with 9 bases left between them. The V gene's germline CDR1 is SQVTM and CDR2 ANQGSEA. This CDR3 region has 12 residues.

CDR3 loop: CASSEQGPKIEAFF. CDR3 nucleotides: TGTGCCAGCTCGGAACAGGGGCCAAAGATCGAAGCTTTCTTT. The V gene is TRBV28, the J gene TRBJ1-1; 7 bases align to TRBD1. CDR1 is MDHEN and CDR2 is SYDVKM in the germline V gene. The junction had 14 bases not matched to a gene; V was cut back by 8 bases and J by 8 bases. The CDR3 totals 14 residues.

The genes are TRBV7-9 and TRBJ1-2; 7 positions agree with TRBD1. The ends lost 3 bases at V and 2 bases at J; junction bases unmatched: 6. This CDR3 region has 15 residues. Germline V gives CDR1 SEHNR, CDR2 FQNEAQ (reference sequence). For the CDR3, the DNA is TGTGCCAGCAGCTTTGGAGGCAGGGGGAACTATGGCTACACCTTC. It encodes CASSFGGRGNYGYTF.

The chain has TRBV28 and TRBJ2-3; TRBD1 matches 10 bases. Germline V lookup: CDR1 MDHEN, CDR2 SYDVKM. The V and J ends lost 4 bases and 2 bases, in that order; junction bases with no gene match: 6. The CDR3 extends over 16 amino acids. The CDR3 protein is CASSWTGGKFTDTQYF. DNA of the CDR3: TGTGCCAGCAGTTGGACAGGGGGAAAATTCACAGATACGCAGTATTTT.

The chain links TRBV2 to TRBJ2-2; D remains unclear. Trimming stripped 5 bases from V and 6 bases from J, with 10 bases between. This CDR3 has 13 residues. Germline V gives CDR1 SNHLY, CDR2 FYNNEI. The chain's CDR3 is CASSYSLSGELFF. In nucleotides, the CDR3 is TGTGCCAGCAGTTACAGCCTGTCCGGGGAGCTGTTTTTT.

The V call is TRBV2, the J call TRBJ1-4; D may be TRBD1 (5 bases). The CDR3 spans 17 residues. V was pared by 3 bases and J by 0 bases, with 14 bases between. Germline CDR1 reads SNHLY; CDR2 reads FYNNEI. The CDR3 loop reads CASSDLGGFATNEKLFF. CDR3 bases: TGTGCCAGCAGTGATCTGGGGGGATTTGCAACTAATGAAAAACTGTTTTTT.

V and J are TRBV6-4 and TRBJ1-1; TRBD1 matches at 8 bases. The CDR3 totals 17 residues. The germline V gene has CDR1 MRHNA and CDR2 SNTAGT. The V gene end was trimmed by 7 bases and the J gene end by 0 bases; junction bases not matched to a gene: 13. CDR3 region: CASTPQATGVMNTEAFF. The CDR3 DNA follows: TGTGCCAGCACCCCTCAGGCGACAGGGGTCATGAACACTGAAGCTTTCTTT.